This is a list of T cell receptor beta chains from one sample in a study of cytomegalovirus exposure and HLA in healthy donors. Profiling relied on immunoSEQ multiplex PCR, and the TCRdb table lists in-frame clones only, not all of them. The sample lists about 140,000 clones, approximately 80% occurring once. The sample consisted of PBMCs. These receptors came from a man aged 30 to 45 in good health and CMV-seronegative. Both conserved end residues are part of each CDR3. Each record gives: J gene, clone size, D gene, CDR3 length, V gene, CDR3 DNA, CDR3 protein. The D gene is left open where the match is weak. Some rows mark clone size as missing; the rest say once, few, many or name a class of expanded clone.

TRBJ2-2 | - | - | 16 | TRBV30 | TGTGCCTGGAGCCCCGCGTGGAGCGGAGCGACCGGGGAGCTGTTTTTT | CAWSPAWSGATGELFF
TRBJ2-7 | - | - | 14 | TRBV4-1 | TGCGCCAGCAGCACAAGTGGAGGCCCCTACGAGCAGTACTTC | CASSTSGGPYEQYF
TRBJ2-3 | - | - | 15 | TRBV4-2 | TGTGCCAGCAGCCAAGGGCAGGGGCAGGGGGATACGCAGTATTTT | CASSQGQGQGDTQYF
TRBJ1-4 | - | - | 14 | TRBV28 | TGTGCCAGCAGCTCTTCCGGGGGTGGTGAAAAACTGTTTTTT | CASSSSGGGEKLFF
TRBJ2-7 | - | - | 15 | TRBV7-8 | TGTGCCAGCAGCTTAAAATTCCAGGGCGCTGCCGAGCAGTACTTC | CASSLKFQGAAEQYF
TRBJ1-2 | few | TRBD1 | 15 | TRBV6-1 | TGTGCCAGCAGTGAAAACAGGGGAGGTAGCTATGGCTACACCTTC | CASSENRGGSYGYTF
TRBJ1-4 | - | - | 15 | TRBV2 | TGTGCCAGCAGTGACTTTCGTGGCGGGCAAGGAAAACTGTTTTTT | CASSDFRGGQGKLFF
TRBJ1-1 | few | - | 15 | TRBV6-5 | TGTGCCAGCATGGCAGGGGATAGGATTAAGTCTGAAGCTTTCTTT | CASMAGDRIKSEAFF
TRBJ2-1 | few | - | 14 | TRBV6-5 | TGTGCCACCTCGGCGAGGAGTACCTACAATGAGCAGTTCTTC | CATSARSTYNEQFF
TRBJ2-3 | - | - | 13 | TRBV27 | TGTGCCAGCTGTGTCTACGCCGGGGATACGCAGTATTTT | CASCVYAGDTQYF
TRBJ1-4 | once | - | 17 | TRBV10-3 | TGTGCCATCAGTGAGGGGACCCGGGGAGGGCTAAATGAAAAACTGTTTTTT | CAISEGTRGGLNEKLFF
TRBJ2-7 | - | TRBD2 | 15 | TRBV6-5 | TGTGCCAGCAGTTACTCTGGGACTAGCATCGACGAGCAGTACTTC | CASSYSGTSIDEQYF
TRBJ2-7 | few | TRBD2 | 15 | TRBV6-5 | TGTGCCAGCAGTGCTTTCGGGACTAGCGGGAGAGAGCAGTACTTC | CASSAFGTSGREQYF
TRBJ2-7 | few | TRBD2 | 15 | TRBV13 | TGTGCCAGCAGCCCGGGGGGGATAGGTGCGGCCGAGCAGTACTTC | CASSPGGIGAAEQYF
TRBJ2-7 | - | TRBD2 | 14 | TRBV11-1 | TGTGCCAGCAGCTTACTAAGACTAGCGGGTGAGCAGTACTTC | CASSLLRLAGEQYF
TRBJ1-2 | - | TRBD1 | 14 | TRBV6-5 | TGTGCCAGCAGTTACGGGGCAGGGGGGAATGGCTACACCTTC | CASSYGAGGNGYTF
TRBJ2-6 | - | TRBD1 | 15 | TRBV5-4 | TGTGCCTCCCGGACAGGGGTATCTGGGGCCAACGTCCTGACTTTC | CASRTGVSGANVLTF
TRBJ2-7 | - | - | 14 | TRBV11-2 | TGTGCCAGCACCCCCGATAATCGGGTGGGCGAGCAGTACTTC | CASTPDNRVGEQYF
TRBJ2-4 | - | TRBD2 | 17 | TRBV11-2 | TGTGCCAGCAACTACGGCACTAGCGGTCTAGCCAAAAACATTCAGTACTTC | CASNYGTSGLAKNIQYF
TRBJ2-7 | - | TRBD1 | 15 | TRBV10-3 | TGTGCCATCAGTGAAGATGGGGACAGACGGAACGAGCAGTACTTC | CAISEDGDRRNEQYF
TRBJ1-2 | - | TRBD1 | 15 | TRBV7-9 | TGTGCCAGCAGCCCCGGGACAGGGAAAGTAGGTGGCTACACCTTC | CASSPGTGKVGGYTF
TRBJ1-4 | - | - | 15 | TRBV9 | TGTGCCAGCAGCGTAGACGGTTACCCTAATGAAAAACTGTTTTTT | CASSVDGYPNEKLFF
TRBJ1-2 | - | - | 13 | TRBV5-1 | TGCGCCAGCTCATCCACTTATAACTATGGCTACACCTTC | CASSSTYNYGYTF
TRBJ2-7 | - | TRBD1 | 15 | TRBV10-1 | TGCGCCAGCAGTGAGCGACAGGGAAGGGGGTACGAGCAGTACTTC | CASSERQGRGYEQYF
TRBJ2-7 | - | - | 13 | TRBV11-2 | TGTGCCAGCAGCCATTGGCCCTCCTACGAGCAGTACTTC | CASSHWPSYEQYF
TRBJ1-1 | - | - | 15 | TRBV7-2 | TGTGCCAGCAGCTTGATCCCCCAGACGGGAACTGAAGCTTTCTTT | CASSLIPQTGTEAFF
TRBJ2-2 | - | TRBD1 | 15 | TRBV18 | TGTGCCAGCTCACTGACAGGGAATGAAATCGGGGAGCTGTTTTTT | CASSLTGNEIGELFF